Below, 28 T cell receptor beta chains from the same sample are listed, as sequenced in a study of T cell clonotyping in hematopoietic cell transplantation. Some clones are missing from TCRdb's copy, which holds only in-frame ones; the method was immunoSEQ multiplex PCR. The sample has about 36,000 clones, over 80% seen once. Sequenced: peripheral blood mononuclear cells. These receptors all come from a woman in her 40s in good health. Some clones in this sample may be carry-over from other donors' samples.

The gene calls are TRBV11-1 and TRBJ1-1; TRBD1 might be the D (6 bases). Germline-derived CDR1 and CDR2 are SGHAT and FQDESV (reference sequence). V was cut by 1 base and J by 7 bases, with 13 bases left in between. This CDR3 contains 14 residues. CDR3 sequence (DNA): TGTGCCAGCAGCTTAGTAGCGGGGGCGTTTGAAGCTTTCTTT. This encodes CASSLVAGAFEAFF.

The J gene is TRBJ1-4, the V gene TRBV28; D gene unclear. Trimming took off 6 bases at V and 2 bases at J, with 7 bases between the two ends. Per germline, CDR1 MDHEN and CDR2 SYDVKM. This CDR3 region has 13 residues. The CDR3 is CASRDSTNEKLFF. CDR3 sequence (DNA): TGTGCCAGCAGGGATTCTACTAATGAAAAACTGTTTTTT.

This clone showed up just once. This rearrangement joins TRBV28 to TRBJ2-1; possible D gene TRBD2, 5 bases. Per germline, CDR1 MDHEN and CDR2 SYDVKM. The ends were cut back, 10 bases at V and 4 bases at J, with 11 bases in the middle. The CDR3 loop spans 12 amino acids. CDR3 sequence reads: CATDSGYNEQFF. The CDR3 nucleotides are TGTGCCACCGATTCGGGATACAATGAGCAGTTCTTC.

V gene TRBV28 combines with J gene TRBJ1-2; a weak D match, TRBD1 (5 bases). Trimming removed 2 bases from V and 6 bases from J, with 13 bases in between. The germline V gene encodes CDR1 MDHEN and CDR2 SYDVKM. The CDR3 spans 14 residues. In DNA, the CDR3 is TGTGCCAGCAGTTTAGAGCAGGGCCCTGATGGCTACACCTTC. This translates into CASSLEQGPDGYTF.

The J gene is TRBJ1-1, the V gene TRBV27; TRBD1 might be the D (6 bases). V was pared by 1 base and J by 1 base, with 10 bases between. CDR1 is MNHEY and CDR2 is SMNVEV in the germline V gene (reference sequence). The CDR3 totals 15 residues. CDR3 sequence: CASSLYGGQNTEAFF. The CDR3 DNA sequence: TGTGCCAGCAGTTTATACGGGGGACAGAACACTGAAGCTTTCTTT.

This chain links TRBV25-1 with TRBJ2-1; D is perhaps TRBD2 (5 bases). This CDR3 comprises 13 residues. Trimming pared 9 bases from V and 2 bases from J, leaving 11 bases between. Per germline, CDR1 MGHDK and CDR2 SYGVNS. In nucleotides, the CDR3 is TGTGCCAGTACTAGTTTGCCCTACAATGAGCAGTTCTTC. This gives the protein CASTSLPYNEQFF.

The chain carries TRBV9 and TRBJ2-5; D ambiguous. In germline, CDR1 is SGDLS, CDR2 YYNGEE. The CDR3 runs 15 residues. Between the trimmed V and J ends, which lost 0 bases and 2 bases, there was a span of 11 bases. The chain's CDR3 is CASSVGSLVQETQYF. CDR3 coding DNA: TGTGCCAGCAGCGTAGGTAGCCTAGTACAAGAGACCCAGTACTTC.

CDR3 protein: CAWTVEGQPQHF. In DNA form, the CDR3 reads TGTGCCTGGACTGTAGAAGGTCAGCCCCAGCATTTT. This chain connects TRBV30 to TRBJ1-5, with D unclear. Trimming removed 4 bases from V and 6 bases from J, with 10 bases in between. Germline assignment: CDR1 GTSNPN and CDR2 SVGIG (reference sequence). This CDR3 contains 12 residues. Supplemented by reference TRBV30 and TRBJ1-5, the full variable domain reads SQTIHQWPATLVQPVGSPLSLECTVEGTSNPNLYWYRQAAGRGLQLLFYSVGIGQISSEVPQNLSASRPQDRQFILSSKKLLLSDSGFYLCAWTVEGQPQHFGDGTRLSIL.

The rearrangement links TRBV20-1 to TRBJ2-7; TRBD2 matches at 7 bases. Germline assignment: CDR1 DFQATT and CDR2 SNEGSKA (reference sequence). This CDR3 has 10 amino acids. With V trimmed by 2 bases and J by 13 bases, 5 bases remained unmatched. In nucleotides, the CDR3 is TGCAGTGCTAGATTGAGCGGGGTATACTTC. As protein: CSARLSGVYF.

The V call is TRBV9, the J call TRBJ2-3; the D gene could be TRBD1 or TRBD2 (5 bases each). Germline loops: CDR1 SGDLS, CDR2 YYNGEE. V was cut by 3 bases and J by 10 bases, with 15 bases left in between. The CDR3 extends over 13 amino acids. The CDR3 spells CASSAPGDGAQYF. CDR3 sequence (DNA): TGTGCCAGCAGCGCCCCCGGGGACGGCGCGCAGTATTTT.

The chain employs TRBV30 and TRBJ1-2, with D unclear. The CDR3 runs to 12 residues. Trimming took 2 bases from V and 5 from J, leaving 9 bases between them. Germline CDR1 reads GTSNPN; CDR2 reads SVGIG (reference sequence). The CDR3 DNA follows: TGTGCCTGGAGTAGGGCATCGTATGGCTACACCTTC. It translates to CAWSRASYGYTF.

Only one count was recorded for this clone. V and J are TRBV29-1 and TRBJ2-3, with 10 bases lining up with TRBD2. J was trimmed by 5 bases and V by 4 bases; bases with no gene match: 6. The germline V gene has CDR1 SQVTM and CDR2 ANQGSEA. The CDR3 consists of 14 residues. The CDR3 bases are TGCAGCGTTGCAACTAGCGGGAAAGGAGATACGCAGTATTTT. Translated, it gives CSVATSGKGDTQYF.

This clone was recorded only once. The rearrangement joins TRBV6-5 to TRBJ2-1; TRBD2 matches 12 bases. This CDR3 has 14 amino acids. With V trimmed by 5 bases and J by 7 bases, 3 bases remained unmatched. Germline V gives CDR1 MNHEY, CDR2 SVGAGI. This chain's CDR3 is CASSQTSGRNEQFF. As DNA, the CDR3 is TGTGCCAGCAGTCAGACTAGCGGGAGAAATGAGCAGTTCTTC.

The CDR3, as DNA: TGTGCCAGCACCACGCGTGAGGGTTCGTACGAGCAGTACTTC. Protein product: CASTTREGSYEQYF. The V and J genes are TRBV28 and TRBJ2-7, with D possibly TRBD2 on 5 matching bases. The CDR3 is made up of 14 amino acids. Trimming pared 7 bases from V and 4 bases from J, leaving 17 bases between. The germline CDR1 and CDR2 sequences are MDHEN and SYDVKM.

The CDR3 nucleotides are TGTGCCAGCAGCTTTGCAGGGTTCGACACCGGCGAGCAGTACTTC. Protein: CASSFAGFDTGEQYF. The chain carries TRBV7-8 and TRBJ2-7; weak D call: TRBD1 (5 bases). The CDR3 is 15 residues long. Looked up from germline, CDR1 is SGHVS and CDR2 is FQNEAQ. V lost 3 bases and J lost 6, with 18 bases in between. The full variable domain, with the rest looked up from reference TRBV7-8 and TRBJ2-7, is GAGVSQSPRYKVAKRGQDVALRCDPISGHVSLFWYQQALGQGPEFLTYFQNEAQLDKSGLPSDRFFAERPEGSVSTLKIQRTQQEDSAVYLCASSFAGFDTGEQYFGPGTRLTVT.

This chain links TRBV9 with TRBJ2-7; 8 bases are shared with TRBD2. After removal of 0 bases from V and 6 bases from J, the junction contained 11 bases not matched to a gene. The germline V gene encodes CDR1 SGDLS and CDR2 YYNGEE. The CDR3 sequence is 16 residues long. The CDR3 loop is CASSVGDRAGEGEQYF. CDR3 nucleotide sequence: TGTGCCAGCAGCGTAGGCGATAGAGCGGGAGAGGGCGAGCAGTACTTC.

The table lists this clone with a few counts. V gene TRBV5-1 combines with J gene TRBJ2-7; TRBD1 aligns across 10 bases. The germline CDR1 and CDR2 sequences are SGHRS and YFSETQ. V trimming: 4 bases; J trimming: 6 bases; junction bases outside the gene matches: 7. This CDR3 has 14 amino acids. The CDR3 DNA reads TGCGCCAGCAGCCTTGGACAGGGGGTAGGCGAGCAGTACTTC. Encoded protein: CASSLGQGVGEQYF.

This chain uses TRBV5-4 with TRBJ1-2; D unclear. Per the germline V gene, CDR1 is SGHNT and CDR2 is YYREEE (reference sequence). Trimming took off 4 bases at V and 1 base at J, with 17 bases between the two ends. This CDR3 comprises 16 residues. CDR3 loop: CASSPDPGARNYGYTF. The CDR3 DNA reads TGTGCCAGCAGCCCGGATCCGGGCGCACGTAACTATGGCTACACCTTC.

This clone showed up just once. V gene TRBV29-1 combines with J gene TRBJ2-5; TRBD2 matches 7 bases. Looked up from germline, CDR1 is SQVTM and CDR2 is ANQGSEA. The CDR3 spans 12 residues. Germline trimming cut 7 bases from V and 3 bases from J; bases unmatched to any gene: 5. The CDR3 sequence is CSADGREETQYF. The CDR3 nucleotides read TGCAGCGCCGATGGGAGGGAAGAGACCCAGTACTTC.

V gene TRBV25-1 combines with J gene TRBJ2-5; TRBD1 or TRBD2 may be the D gene (6 bases each). V was clipped by 6 bases and J by 2 bases, with 25 bases between them. Germline V gene data show CDR1 as MGHDK and CDR2 as SYGVNS. The CDR3 has 18 amino acids. Here the CDR3 reads CASSLWGPRRAGQETQYF. The CDR3 DNA reads TGTGCCAGCAGCCTTTGGGGGCCCCGAAGGGCGGGACAAGAGACCCAGTACTTC.

This clone was seen once. This chain links TRBV5-1 with TRBJ1-2, with 7 bases identical to TRBD1. The ends lost 4 bases at V and 2 bases at J; junction bases unmatched: 2. This CDR3 has 13 amino acids. Germline lookup yields CDR1 SGHRS and CDR2 YFSETQ. CDR3 residues: CASSPQGNYGYTF. CDR3 DNA: TGCGCCAGCAGCCCACAGGGGAACTATGGCTACACCTTC.

V and J are TRBV5-1 and TRBJ2-7, with 9 bases aligning to TRBD2. This CDR3 is 17 amino acids long. CDR1 and CDR2 from the germline V gene are SGHRS and YFSETQ. J gave up 11 bases and V 0 bases, and 18 bases lay outside the gene matches. Here the CDR3 DNA reads TGCGCCAGCAGCTTGGCCGATTTAGCGGGAGAGGCAGGTGGGAAGTACTTC. This gives the protein CASSLADLAGEAGGKYF.

V and J are TRBV28 and TRBJ1-5; TRBD1 might be the D (6 bases). Trimming pared 6 bases from V and 0 bases from J, leaving 12 bases between. The CDR3 contains 15 residues. The germline CDR1 and CDR2 sequences are MDHEN and SYDVKM. The CDR3 here is CASRPPGDSNQPQHF. The CDR3 DNA reads as TGTGCCAGCAGGCCCCCAGGGGATAGCAATCAGCCCCAGCATTTT.

V usage is TRBV6-5 and J usage is TRBJ1-1; D is unresolved. V was pared by 2 bases and J by 1 base, with 11 bases between. The germline V gene encodes CDR1 MNHEY and CDR2 SVGAGI. The CDR3 covers 15 residues. The DNA for the CDR3 is TGTGCCAGCAGTTACACTCCGACTGGGAACACTGAAGCTTTCTTT. This sequence encodes CASSYTPTGNTEAFF.

This clone has just one count. The V gene is TRBV7-2, the J gene TRBJ2-7; D ambiguous. Trimming shortened V by 0 bases and J by 3 bases, and 6 bases separated the two germline ends. The CDR3 consists of 13 residues. CDR1 is SGHTA, CDR2 FQGNSA, per germline. CDR3 in DNA: TGTGCCAGCAGCTTAGCGAGTATCTACGAGCAGTACTTC. The encoded protein is CASSLASIYEQYF.

This chain links TRBV28 with TRBJ2-3, with D perhaps matching TRBD2 (6 bases). This CDR3 spans 17 amino acids. Germline V CDR1 and CDR2: MDHEN, SYDVKM. V shed 4 bases and J shed 6 bases, with 23 bases lying between them. CDR3 residues: CASSSPPTTRGGDTQYF. The CDR3 DNA reads as TGTGCCAGCAGTTCCCCCCCGACTACTCGTGGGGGGGATACGCAGTATTTT.

This clone was recorded a few times. V gene TRBV7-9 combines with J gene TRBJ2-2, with D unresolved. The CDR3 runs to 13 residues. Germline V lookup: CDR1 SEHNR, CDR2 FQNEAQ (reference sequence). Trimming removed 1 base from V and 3 bases from J, with 3 bases in between. Here the CDR3 reads CASSLEDTGELFF. In DNA form, the CDR3 reads TGTGCCAGCAGCTTAGAGGACACCGGGGAGCTGTTTTTT.

The count of this clone is one. V usage is TRBV5-1 and J usage is TRBJ1-4, with no clear D. Germline values: CDR1 SGHRS, CDR2 YFSETQ. The CDR3 is 14 residues long. Trimming took off 2 bases at V and 6 bases at J, with 11 bases between the two ends. CDR3 amino acids: CASSFGRPDEKLFF. CDR3 DNA: TGCGCCAGCAGCTTCGGCAGGCCTGATGAAAAACTGTTTTTT.